Reported below is one TCR beta chain. The sample is drawn from a study of blood T cell repertoires in COVID-19. About the research overall: The samples span acute and convalescent COVID-19 from the United States, Italy and Spain. The cDNA or gDNA used as material had been derived from T cells, B-cell-depleted T cells, or PBMCs.

The CDR3 is 11 residues long. The V gene's germline CDR1 is SNHLY and CDR2 FYNNEI. The V and J ends lost 5 bases and 0 bases respectively, with 2 bases between them. As processed by the authors: The assay estimated nucleated cells by amplifying reference gene primers. Sequencing used immunoSEQ multiplex PCR; TCRdb keeps in-frame clones, though not all of them. V, J and clone size derive from that table, while D and trimming were established from the DNA sequence. The sample comprises 90,000 to 140,000 clones, roughly 85% of which are singletons, and approximately 15% rests with the top ten. The chain combines TRBV2 with TRBJ2-7; unclear D gene. Sample: peripheral blood. The origin of this receptor is a woman older than 75 with acute or convalescent COVID-19. The CDR3 loop is CASSYSYEQYF. The CDR3 DNA sequence: TGTGCCAGCAGTTACTCCTACGAGCAGTACTTC.